This note documents a single T cell receptor beta chain sequence. Its matching antigen is unknown. The sample is drawn from a study of cytomegalovirus exposure and HLA in healthy donors. This CDR3 has 14 residues. Germline V gene sequence: CDR1 MGHRA, CDR2 YSYEKL. The V gene end was trimmed by 4 bases and the J gene end by 5 bases; junction bases not matched to a gene: 7. PCR involved 60 Vbeta and 13 Jbeta primers. Generated by immunoSEQ multiplex PCR, the TCRdb table keeps only in-frame clones and is missing some. The repertoire has 95,000 to 150,000 clones, 70% to 75% of them found once; the top ten carry over 3.5%. The study, taken as a whole, reports: TCR beta V segments were, for the most part, productive about 87% or about 30% of the time in an earlier analysis.

The rearrangement uses TRBV4-1 and TRBJ2-5; 7 bases align to TRBD1. What was sequenced was PBMCs. The clonotype was recovered from a woman aged 40-49 years in good health and CMV-seronegative. CDR3: CASSLYRGGETQYF. The CDR3 nucleotides read TGCGCCAGCAGCCTTTACAGGGGCGGCGAGACCCAGTACTTC.